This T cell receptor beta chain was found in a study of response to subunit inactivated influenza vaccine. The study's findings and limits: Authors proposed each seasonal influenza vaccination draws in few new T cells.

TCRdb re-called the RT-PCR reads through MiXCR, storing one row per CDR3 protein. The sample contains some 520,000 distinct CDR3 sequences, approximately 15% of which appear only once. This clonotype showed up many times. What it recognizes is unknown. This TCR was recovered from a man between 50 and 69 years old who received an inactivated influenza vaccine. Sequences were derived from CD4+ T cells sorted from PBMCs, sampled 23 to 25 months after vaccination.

The CDR3, as DNA: TGCAGTGCTAGATCGGGGGGCAACACCATATATTTT. This encodes CSARSGGNTIYF. The chain uses TRBV20-1 and TRBJ1-3; D possibly corresponds to TRBD1 (6 bases). Trimming removed 2 bases at V and 7 bases at J, with 9 bases between. The germline CDR1 and CDR2 sequences are DFQATT and SNEGSKA (reference sequence). The CDR3 totals 12 residues.